This T cell receptor beta chain emerged from a study of blood T cell repertoires in COVID-19. Original analysis: Reference gene primer amplification yielded estimated nucleated cell counts. Profiling relied on immunoSEQ multiplex PCR, and the TCRdb table lists in-frame clones only, not all of them. D and trimming come from the DNA, and the V and J calls and clone size come from that table. This table holds 200,000 to 300,000 clones, approximately 86% found once. The ends lost 0 bases at V and 3 bases at J; junction bases unmatched: 1. This CDR3 has 15 amino acids. Germline lookup yields CDR1 KGHDR and CDR2 SFDVKD.

Material for sequencing was PBMCs or T cells enriched from blood (not recorded which). This chain connects TRBV24-1 to TRBJ2-3, with TRBD2 identical over 8 bases. The sequence was collected from a woman between 40 and 50 years old with acute COVID-19. CDR3 loop: CATSDLASGTDTQYF. The CDR3, as DNA: TGTGCCACCAGTGATTTGGCTAGCGGGACAGATACGCAGTATTTT.